This TCR beta chain was recorded in a study of cytomegalovirus exposure and HLA in healthy donors. Findings and caveats of the study: Trimming of TCR beta V- and J-genes showed a link, identified in a later analysis, to a missense DCLRE1C variant. TCR sequences were mostly rare, though some public TCRs occurred in many donors.

60 Vbeta and 13 Jbeta primers were used in PCR. The assay was immunoSEQ multiplex PCR, and TCRdb's table has in-frame clones only and misses some. The sample has about 110,000 clones; 50% to 70% are singletons. Germline CDR1 and CDR2: SQVTM and ANQGSEA. The CDR3 spans 13 residues. V lost 6 bases and J lost 6; bases outside the gene matches: 2. There are a few counts of this clone. Its matching antigen is unknown. This sequence joins TRBV29-1 and TRBJ1-6; 10 bases align to TRBD1. Sequencing was done on a sample of PBMCs. This receptor was identified in a man aged 25 to 40 in good health and CMV-seropositive. CDR3 in DNA: TGCAGCGTGAGACAGGGGGCTAATTCACCCCTCCACTTT. Protein sequence: CSVRQGANSPLHF.